Below, one T cell receptor beta chain is given with its context. V dropped 4 bases and J dropped 5; count of bases not matched to a gene: 2. Germline V lookup: CDR1 SGHNT, CDR2 YYREEE (reference sequence). The CDR3 consists of 15 residues. The sample is drawn from a study of shared clonotypes between healthy human individuals. When replicate PCRs were run on unsorted PBMC, they used around 0.3 ug DNA, approximately 31,000 T cell genomes. How the authors handled the data: Filtering differed, since immunoSEQ gave only junction sequences and no quality scores. Only in-frame clones appear in the TCRdb table, and some are missing; sequencing was by immunoSEQ multiplex PCR. V and J calls and clone size are copied from that table; D and trimming were computed from the DNA. This table holds some 450,000 clones, over 60% found once. Each of the donors was a healthy adult who was HIV-negative and had not had a recent acute infection or vaccination.

The chain combines TRBV5-4 with TRBJ2-1; 14 nucleotides line up with TRBD2. This TCR derives from a woman in her forties in good health. Some clones in this sample may be carry-over from other donors' samples. Sequenced material: PBMCs. DNA for the CDR3: TGTGCCAGCAGCAGGGGACTAGCGGGAGACAATGAGCAGTTCTTC. It yields the protein CASSRGLAGDNEQFF.